The sequence of this T cell receptor (beta chain) was determined in a study of T-cell memory formation after mild COVID-19. CDR3 length equals 13 residues. Germline CDR1 KGHSH, CDR2 LQKENI. Trimming removed 3 bases at V and 5 bases at J, with 8 bases between. Study-wide findings and caveats: Unconfirmed was the SARS-CoV-2 specificity of second-wave clones that peaked on day 37. Clones shrinking between day 15 and 85 showed a balanced CD4/CD8 split, and those that grew later tilted toward CD4+.

Worth noting for this clonotype: Its specificity is unknown.

One entry per CDR3 protein results from TCRdb running MiXCR on the 5' RACE reads. The sample contains approximately 450,000 distinct CDR3 sequences, 15% to 20% of which appear only once. J is TRBJ2-1 and V is TRBV18; no definite D call. Specimen: PBMCs or a T cell subset sorted from them (not recorded which). The source of this sequence is an adult woman who had mild COVID-19 (a few samples of this study predate the infection). Cell type and time point are not known. For the CDR3, the DNA is TGTGCCAGCTCACCGAGGCTAAACAATGAGCAGTTCTTC. Translation gives CASSPRLNNEQFF.